The rows below give T cell receptor beta chains drawn from one sample of a study of OX40 agonist ivuxolimab in advanced cancers. Clones were read by immunoSEQ multiplex PCR, and TCRdb kept only the in-frame ones, dropping some. In the table there are about 120,000 clones, approximately 89% of which are singletons. Sequencing used CD4+ or CD8+ T cells sorted from blood, obtained in a trial of the OX40 agonist ivuxolimab. These receptor sequences come from an adult with an advanced solid tumor such as melanoma, head and neck, liver or kidney cancer. The CDR3 runs from the conserved cysteine through the conserved F or W. The order of the fields is CDR3 DNA, CDR3 protein, D gene, clone size, J gene, V gene. D genes are given only for firm matches. A row's size may be missing; if present it is once, few, many or a size class.

TGTGCCAGCAGCTTATCAGATACGCAGTATTTT,CASSLSDTQYF,-,-,TRBJ2-3,TRBV5-6
TGTGCCAGCAGCGTAGTGGTGGGGGAGACCGGGGAGCTGTTTTTT,CASSVVVGETGELFF,-,few,TRBJ2-2,TRBV9
TGTGCCAGCAGTGAAAGTCAGGGGCCCAGGCAACTGTTTTTT,CASSESQGPRQLFF,-,-,TRBJ1-4,TRBV6-1
TGTGCCAGCAACTCCGGACGGGCAGGGTTTAGAACTGAAGCTTTCTTT,CASNSGRAGFRTEAFF,-,-,TRBJ1-1,TRBV28
TGTGCCAGCAGCTTCGGCAGCGAGGACACCTTC,CASSFGSEDTF,-,-,TRBJ1-2,TRBV11-2
TGTGCCAGCTCACCACCGTCGGGTCTCTACGAGCAGTACTTC,CASSPPSGLYEQYF,-,-,TRBJ2-7,TRBV18
TGTGCCAGCTCACCGGGACAGGGGAATTCACCCCTCCACTTT,CASSPGQGNSPLHF,TRBD1,-,TRBJ1-6,TRBV18
TGTGCCAGCAGTGAAGGCAGGCCTTTCGGCTACACCTTC,CASSEGRPFGYTF,-,once,TRBJ1-2,TRBV25-1
TGCGCCAGCAGTCAAGGGAGTGAAACTGAAGCTTTCTTT,CASSQGSETEAFF,-,-,TRBJ1-1,TRBV5-1
TGCAGCGTTTGGGACTTAAACACTGAAGCTTTCTTT,CSVWDLNTEAFF,-,-,TRBJ1-1,TRBV29-1
TGTGCCATCAGTGAGCTGACAAGTAGCGGGGGGTACCGCTACGAGCAGTACTTC,CAISELTSSGGYRYEQYF,TRBD2,-,TRBJ2-7,TRBV10-3
TGTGCCAGCAGCGTAGGTCCAGCGGGAGCCCCCGGGGAGCTGTTTTTT,CASSVGPAGAPGELFF,TRBD2,-,TRBJ2-2,TRBV9
TGTGCCAGCAGCTCAAGACAGGGGCACTATGAGCAGTTCTTC,CASSSRQGHYEQFF,TRBD1,-,TRBJ2-1,TRBV5-4
TGTGCCAGCAGCTTATTGGCCAACGACTATGGCTACACCTTC,CASSLLANDYGYTF,-,-,TRBJ1-2,TRBV7-3
TGTGCCAGCAGCTTACATAAAAATCCGACAGGGATGGGCACTGAAGCTTTCTTT,CASSLHKNPTGMGTEAFF,TRBD1,-,TRBJ1-1,TRBV7-6
TGTGCCAGCAGCTTAGGTACATTGTGGGGCAGCTCCTACGAGCAGTACTTC,CASSLGTLWGSSYEQYF,-,-,TRBJ2-7,TRBV7-2
TGCGCCAGCAGCTTTAGCGGGGACTCCTACAATGAGCAGTTCTTC,CASSFSGDSYNEQFF,TRBD2,-,TRBJ2-1,TRBV5-1
TGTGCCACCAGCAGAGTTAGGGACAGCAACTATGGCTACACCTTC,CATSRVRDSNYGYTF,TRBD1,-,TRBJ1-2,TRBV15
TGTGCCAGCAGCGGGAGACAGGGAGTAAGGACTGAAGCTTTCTTT,CASSGRQGVRTEAFF,TRBD1,-,TRBJ1-1,TRBV7-3
TGTGCCAGCTCACCAGCGGTTAGCTCCTACGAGCAGTACTTC,CASSPAVSSYEQYF,-,-,TRBJ2-7,TRBV18
TGTGCCAGCAGCGAGTCCCGGAAGGGTGGGGGGAACACTGAAGCTTTCTTT,CASSESRKGGGNTEAFF,-,-,TRBJ1-1,TRBV7-3
TGTGCCAGTAGTACCAAACAGGGGCCCTACGAGCAGTACTTC,CASSTKQGPYEQYF,TRBD1,-,TRBJ2-7,TRBV19
TGCGCCAGCAGCCAAGGGCAGGGAAGCGTTGGCTATGGCTACACCTTC,CASSQGQGSVGYGYTF,-,-,TRBJ1-2,TRBV4-3
TGTGCCAGCAGTCCGGGACTCCTCAACTATGGCTACACCTTC,CASSPGLLNYGYTF,-,-,TRBJ1-2,TRBV27
TGTGCCAGCAGTGAAGTTGGGACTAGCGGGACAGATACGCAGTATTTT,CASSEVGTSGTDTQYF,TRBD2,-,TRBJ2-3,TRBV6-1
TGTGCCAGCAGCGCGGGACTAGCGGGAGACTACAATGAGCAGTTCTTC,CASSAGLAGDYNEQFF,TRBD2,-,TRBJ2-1,TRBV7-9
TGCAGTGCTACCGGGGACACTGAAGCTTTCTTT,CSATGDTEAFF,-,few,TRBJ1-1,TRBV20-1
TGTGCCAGCAGCGCCGGGACAGGGGTTGAAGGGGGCTACACCTTC,CASSAGTGVEGGYTF,TRBD1,few,TRBJ1-2,TRBV9
TGTGCCAGTAGTATAGATGGGACCAACACCGGGGAGCTGTTTTTT,CASSIDGTNTGELFF,-,-,TRBJ2-2,TRBV19
TGTGCCAGGTCATCTGGGTTAAACACTGAAGCTTTCTTT,CARSSGLNTEAFF,-,-,TRBJ1-1,TRBV2
TGTGCCAGCAGTTTAAACTCTGGCAGGGGGCTAGGGGAGACCCAGTACTTC,CASSLNSGRGLGETQYF,TRBD1,-,TRBJ2-5,TRBV28
TGCGCCAGCAGCTTGGCCAGTTCCGGGGTAAACATTCAGTACTTC,CASSLASSGVNIQYF,-,-,TRBJ2-4,TRBV5-1
TGTGCCAGCAGGATCCGGGACCTCGGCACAGATACGCAGTATTTT,CASRIRDLGTDTQYF,-,-,TRBJ2-3,TRBV5-6
TGTGCCAGCAGAAAAGACCGGGAGACCCAGTACTTC,CASRKDRETQYF,-,-,TRBJ2-5,TRBV4-2
TGTGCCAGCAAAGACCCTTGGTACGAGCAGTACTTC,CASKDPWYEQYF,-,-,TRBJ2-7,TRBV6-1
TGTGCCATCAGTGCTTCGCGCGGGACCTACACAGATACGCAGTATTTT,CAISASRGTYTDTQYF,-,-,TRBJ2-3,TRBV10-3
TGTGCCAGTAGTAACAGAAACACAGATACGCAGTATTTT,CASSNRNTDTQYF,-,-,TRBJ2-3,TRBV19
TGTGCCAGCAGCTCGTTCGTGGGAGAGGGGGAAAAACTGTTTTTT,CASSSFVGEGEKLFF,-,-,TRBJ1-4,TRBV5-5
TGTGCCAGCAGCGTAGATGGCAGAGCCTACAATGAGCAGTTCTTC,CASSVDGRAYNEQFF,-,-,TRBJ2-1,TRBV9
TGTGCCAGCAGGCTAGCGGGAGAGGGGACCGGGGAGCTGTTTTTT,CASRLAGEGTGELFF,TRBD2,-,TRBJ2-2,TRBV28
TGCGCCAGCAGCCAAGAGGGCACAGGCGGGGGGACTTCAGATACGCAGTATTTT,CASSQEGTGGGTSDTQYF,TRBD2,-,TRBJ2-3,TRBV4-1
TGTGCCAGCAGCGGACCAGCAACTAATGAAAAACTGTTTTTT,CASSGPATNEKLFF,-,-,TRBJ1-4,TRBV7-6
TGTGCCACCAGCAGAGATAGCGGGAGAGTTTACGAGCAGTACTTC,CATSRDSGRVYEQYF,TRBD2,-,TRBJ2-7,TRBV15
TGCGCCAGCAGCACCCGCTGGGGGGGCGAAACTATACAAGAGACCCAGTACTTC,CASSTRWGGETIQETQYF,-,-,TRBJ2-5,TRBV4-1
TGTGCCAGCGGGACAGATTATAATTCACCCCTCCACTTT,CASGTDYNSPLHF,TRBD1,-,TRBJ1-6,TRBV2
TGTGCCAGTAGGCCGGGACAGGGCTACAATGAGCAGTTCTTC,CASRPGQGYNEQFF,TRBD1,-,TRBJ2-1,TRBV19
TGTGCCAGCAGCCAAACGGGAGAGGGGACAGATACGCAGTATTTT,CASSQTGEGTDTQYF,-,once,TRBJ2-3,TRBV4-2
TGTGCCAGCAGCGGACCTCCAGGGGGCAGTCAGCCCCAGCATTTT,CASSGPPGGSQPQHF,TRBD1,once,TRBJ1-5,TRBV7-2
TGTGCCAGTACTACTAGCGGGGGGGCCGGTGAGCAGTTCTTC,CASTTSGGAGEQFF,TRBD2,-,TRBJ2-1,TRBV19